The 28 T cell receptor beta chains reported below all come from one sample, sequenced in a study of T cell repertoires in cytomegalovirus infection. TCRdb re-called the reads with MiXCR, one entry per CDR3 protein. Among about 480,000 distinct CDR3 sequences listed, roughly a third were seen once. These receptors' antigens are unknown. The specimen was cultured PBMCs, collected from culture after CMV antigen stimulation. These receptors were obtained from a human donor in good health (CMV status not recorded). Some clones in this sample may be carry-over from other donors' samples.

This clonotype came up a few times. At one end the junction does not follow the germline gene, possibly because of a read error. The rearrangement uses TRBV7-2 and TRBJ2-7, with a possible D match to TRBD2 (7 bases). The CDR3 length is 15 residues. Germline-derived CDR1 and CDR2 are SGHTA and FQGNSA. The CDR3 DNA sequence: TGTGCCAGCAGCTCGTTAGGGGGGGGCACAACCATACCCTTCTTC. This sequence encodes CASSSLGGGTTIPFF.

The gene calls are TRBV6-4 and TRBJ2-1, with a possible D match to TRBD2 (6 bases). This CDR3 region has 15 residues. V lost 6 bases to trimming and J lost 7 bases, with 19 bases between them. CDR1 and CDR2 from the germline V gene are MRHNA and SNTAGT. For the CDR3, the DNA is TGTGCCAGCAGCCACAACCCGGGAGAGGGTAATGAGCAGTTCTTC. Translating it yields CASSHNPGEGNEQFF.

This clonotype was seen at least ten times. The chain combines TRBV5-1 with TRBJ2-1; 11 bases are a match to TRBD2. Germline-derived CDR1 and CDR2 are SGHRS and YFSETQ. The CDR3 is made up of 15 amino acids. The ends lost 4 bases at V and 7 bases at J; junction bases unmatched: 7. CDR3 nucleotides: TGCGCCAGCAGCACTAGCGGGAGAGGTTCGAATGAGCAGTTCTTC. This translates into CASSTSGRGSNEQFF.

J is TRBJ2-5 and V is TRBV20-1, with a weak D call TRBD2 (6 bases). V lost 3 bases to trimming and J lost 4 bases, with 6 bases between them. Germline V CDR1 and CDR2: DFQATT, SNEGSKA (reference sequence). This CDR3 region has 11 residues. In DNA form, the CDR3 reads TGCAGTGCTAGCGGGGGAGAGACCCAGTACTTC. This gives the protein CSASGGETQYF.

This chain links TRBV29-1 with TRBJ2-3; 15 bases fit TRBD2. Trimming at V came to 2 bases and at J to 5 bases, leaving 8 bases not matched to a gene. There are 17 residues in the CDR3. Per the germline V gene, CDR1 is SQVTM and CDR2 is ANQGSEA. The CDR3: CSVEPRTSGRGIDTQYF. The DNA for the CDR3 is TGCAGCGTTGAACCTAGGACTAGCGGGAGGGGCATAGATACGCAGTATTTT.

This clonotype was counted only a few times. The rearrangement uses TRBV19 and TRBJ1-5; D is uncertain. Deletions cut 5 bases from V and 14 bases from J, with 16 bases between. The CDR3 spans 12 residues. Germline V CDR1 and CDR2: LNHDA, SQIVND (reference sequence). The CDR3 is CASSDRPGSEHF. The CDR3 bases are TGTGCCAGTAGTGACCGTCCAGGTTCCGAGCATTTT.

The chain couples TRBV20-1 to TRBJ2-1; TRBD2 aligns across 11 bases. After removal of 0 bases from V and 8 bases from J, the junction contained 6 bases not matched to a gene. In germline, CDR1 is DFQATT, CDR2 SNEGSKA (reference sequence). The CDR3 is made up of 15 amino acids. The chain's CDR3 is CSARDSGRAGDEQFF. Here the CDR3 DNA reads TGCAGTGCTAGAGATAGCGGGAGGGCCGGGGATGAGCAGTTCTTC.

The chain joins TRBV11-2 to TRBJ2-7; the D gene is possibly TRBD1 (5 bases). From germline, CDR1 is SGHAT and CDR2 FQNNGV. This CDR3 region has 13 residues. V lost 6 bases, J lost 1 base, and 10 bases lay in between. CDR3 DNA sequence: TGTGCCAGCAGTTCCGACAGTTCCTACGAGCAGTACGTC. It is translated as CASSSDSSYEQYV.

This clonotype turned up a few times. J is TRBJ2-5 and V is TRBV7-7, with 7 nucleotides matching TRBD1. Germline assignment: CDR1 SSHAT and CDR2 FNYEAQ (reference sequence). The V and J ends lost 2 bases and 4 bases, in that order; junction bases with no gene match: 4. The CDR3 is made up of 14 amino acids. CDR3 loop: CASSLTNRGETQYF. CDR3 nucleotides: TGTGCCAGCAGCTTAACTAACAGGGGAGAGACCCAGTACTTC.

The chain employs TRBV7-8 and TRBJ1-1; D is unresolved. Trimming cost V 1 base and J 8 bases, with 14 bases left between them. CDR1 SGHVS and CDR2 FQNEAQ come from the germline V gene. This CDR3 contains 14 residues. Written as DNA, the CDR3 is TGTGCCAGCAGCTTAGGTAGGGTATTCGGGGAAGCTTTCTTT. This translates into CASSLGRVFGEAFF.

This rearrangement joins TRBV6-2 or TRBV6-3 to TRBJ2-5; tentatively, D is TRBD2 (5 bases). Germline CDR1 is MNHEY and CDR2 is SVGEGT. The V end was cut by 1 base, the J end by 1 base, with 7 bases between. The CDR3 runs to 14 residues. CDR3 amino acids: CASSYFGLQETQYF. The CDR3 DNA follows: TGTGCCAGCAGTTACTTCGGACTCCAAGAGACCCAGTACTTC.

To note about this clonotype: One junction end disagrees with the germline gene, perhaps due to a read error. The rearrangement links TRBV10-3 to TRBJ2-5; D not certain. Germline V gives CDR1 ENHRY, CDR2 SYGVKD. The CDR3 covers 11 residues. The CDR3 DNA follows: TGTGCCGGGGTATCCCAAGATACCCAGTACTTC. Its protein is CAGVSQDTQYF.

The V call is TRBV6-6, the J call TRBJ2-7; D not certain. V lost 8 bases and J lost 3, with 14 bases in between. CDR1 MNHNY and CDR2 SVGAGI come from the germline V gene (reference sequence). The CDR3 totals 13 residues. CDR3 amino acids: CASSPQNLYEQYV. The CDR3 nucleotides read TGTGCCAGCTCGCCACAAAACCTCTACGAGCAGTACGTC.

This sequence joins TRBV14 and TRBJ2-6, with 14 nucleotides matching TRBD2. Germline CDR1 and CDR2: SGHDN and FVKESK. J gave up 3 bases and V 0 bases, and 10 bases lay outside the gene matches. The CDR3 spans 21 residues. This CDR3 is CASSQDWVTSGRAFGANVLTF. DNA of the CDR3: TGTGCCAGCAGCCAAGATTGGGTGACTAGCGGGAGGGCCTTTGGGGCCAACGTCCTGACTTTC.

This clonotype has more than one count but fewer than ten. The chain uses TRBV6-8 and TRBJ2-1; 8 positions match TRBD2. Trimming took 5 bases from V and 0 from J; bases not matched to a gene: 6. This CDR3 has 16 amino acids. The germline CDR1 and CDR2 sequences are MNHGY and SAAAGT. The CDR3 reads CASSKLAGSSYNEQFF. CDR3 in DNA: TGTGCCAGCAGTAAATTAGCGGGAAGCTCCTACAATGAGCAGTTCTTC.

This clonotype was counted only a few times. The rearrangement links TRBV20-1 to TRBJ2-1; 9 nucleotides align to TRBD2. This CDR3 contains 16 residues. CDR1 and CDR2 (germline): DFQATT, SNEGSKA (reference sequence). Trimming at V came to 5 bases and at J to 8 bases, leaving 16 bases not matched to a gene. The CDR3 here is CSAEGGWREGIYEQFF. CDR3 bases: TGCAGTGCTGAGGGGGGTTGGCGGGAGGGGATCTATGAGCAGTTCTTC.

The J gene is TRBJ2-3, the V gene TRBV28; D is possibly TRBD2 (6 bases). This CDR3 spans 15 amino acids. From germline, CDR1 is MDHEN and CDR2 SYDVKM. V shed 7 bases and J shed 0 bases, with 14 bases lying between them. This chain's CDR3 is CASTNSGTSTDTQYF. CDR3 bases: TGTGCCAGCACGAATAGCGGTACTAGCACAGATACGCAGTATTTT.

This clonotype was seen a few times. V usage is TRBV19 and J usage is TRBJ2-1, with TRBD2 identical over 9 bases. This CDR3 contains 22 residues. V gave up 7 bases and J gave up 6 bases; unmatched junction bases: 31. Germline values: CDR1 LNHDA, CDR2 SQIVND (reference sequence). This chain's CDR3 is CASTIGRFPLTSGRPLSNEQFF. The CDR3 DNA sequence: TGTGCCAGTACCATAGGAAGGTTCCCCCTGACTAGCGGAAGGCCTCTCTCCAATGAGCAGTTCTTC.

This chain joins TRBV27 and TRBJ2-2; 9 bases are shared with TRBD2. The length of the CDR3 is 17 residues. Germline-derived CDR1 and CDR2 are MNHEY and SMNVEV (reference sequence). The V and J ends lost 6 bases and 4 bases, in that order; junction bases with no gene match: 12. DNA of the CDR3: TGTGCCAGCAGACGACTAGCGGCCTACCTGGCCACCGGGGAGCTGTTTTTT. Its protein is CASRRLAAYLATGELFF.

This clonotype was seen many times. The V and J genes are TRBV7-2 and TRBJ1-4, with 9 bases lining up with TRBD1. The length of the CDR3 is 15 residues. Per the germline V gene, CDR1 is SGHTA and CDR2 is FQGNSA. V was clipped by 1 base and J by 7 bases; unmatched bases: 4. The CDR3 sequence: CASSLDRGLGEKLFF. The CDR3 nucleotides are TGTGCCAGCAGCTTAGACAGGGGGCTAGGTGAAAAACTGTTTTTT.

This clonotype was seen a few times. The CDR3 sequence: CASSQRASGSKNEQFF. CDR3 nucleotides: TGCGCCAGCAGCCAAAGAGCTAGCGGGAGTAAAAATGAGCAGTTCTTC. The chain carries TRBV4-3 and TRBJ2-1, with 10 bases aligning to TRBD2. The CDR3 length is 16 residues. V trimming: 2 bases; J trimming: 7 bases; junction bases outside the gene matches: 8. From germline, CDR1 is LGHNA and CDR2 YSLEER.

This sequence joins TRBV6-2 or TRBV6-3 and TRBJ2-1; 16 bases agree with TRBD2. Germline CDR1 and CDR2: MNHEY and SVGEGT. The CDR3 loop spans 21 amino acids. After removal of 5 bases from V and 5 bases from J, the junction contained 18 bases not matched to a gene. DNA of the CDR3: TGTGCCAGCAGTCCACAGGGGGCTGGGACTAGCGGGAGGGGAGTGGACAATGAGCAGTTCTTC. Protein: CASSPQGAGTSGRGVDNEQFF.

The rearrangement links TRBV6-5 to TRBJ2-3; 8 bases agree with TRBD1. Germline values: CDR1 MNHEY, CDR2 SVGAGI. This CDR3 has 16 amino acids. V trimming: 6 bases; J trimming: 0 bases; junction bases outside the gene matches: 8. CDR3 region: CASSRAGGASTDTQYF. The DNA for the CDR3 is TGTGCCAGCAGCCGCGCAGGGGGCGCGAGCACAGATACGCAGTATTTT.

This clonotype was seen repeatedly, ten times or more. V and J are TRBV28 and TRBJ2-1, with D hard to call. The CDR3 runs to 14 residues. Germline V gene lookup returns CDR1 MDHEN and CDR2 SYDVKM. Trimming removed 2 bases at V and 0 bases at J, with 5 bases between. The CDR3 DNA reads TGTGCCAGCAGTTTACAGAGCTCCTACAATGAGCAGTTCTTC. Translation gives CASSLQSSYNEQFF.

There are a few counts of this clonotype. V gene TRBV19 combines with J gene TRBJ1-5; no firm D call. CDR3 length equals 13 residues. V dropped 4 bases and J dropped 9 bases, with 13 bases sitting between them. CDR1 and CDR2 (germline): LNHDA, SQIVND (reference sequence). The CDR3 nucleotides are TGTGCCAGTAGTACACCCCAGTTAAGGCCCCAGCATTTT. This gives the protein CASSTPQLRPQHF.

In this sample, this clonotype turned up a few times. The rearrangement links TRBV7-2 to TRBJ2-1, with 7 bases matching TRBD2. V gave up 5 bases and J gave up 5 bases; unmatched junction bases: 15. This CDR3 spans 17 amino acids. Germline lookup yields CDR1 SGHTA and CDR2 FQGNSA. The CDR3 DNA reads TGTGCCAGCAGCACCCGAGGGAGACTAGCCGAAAACAATGAGCAGTTCTTC. It is translated as CASSTRGRLAENNEQFF. Filled out from reference TRBV7-2 and TRBJ2-1, the complete variable domain reads GAGVSQSPSNKVTEKGKDVELRCDPISGHTALYWYRQSLGQGLEFLIYFQGNSAPDKSGLPSDRFSAERTGGSVSTLTIQRTQQEDSAVYLCASSTRGRLAENNEQFFGPGTRLTVL.

The rearrangement joins TRBV19 to TRBJ1-4; D might be TRBD1 (6 bases). This CDR3 region has 17 residues. The germline V gene has CDR1 LNHDA and CDR2 SQIVND (reference sequence). Trimming removed 5 bases at V and 10 bases at J, with 26 bases between. CDR3 bases: TGTGCCAGTAGTTCAAAAGGGGGACCCGGGACATCTGGAAAACTGTTTTTT. Residues: CASSSKGGPGTSGKLFF. Looking up the rest from reference TRBV19 and TRBJ1-4 gives the full variable domain: DGGITQSPKYLFRKEGQNVTLSCEQNLNHDAMYWYRQDPGQGLRLIYYSQIVNDFQKGDIAEGYSVSREKKESFPLTVTSAQKNPTAFYLCASSSKGGPGTSGKLFFGSGTQLSVL.

This clonotype was recorded at least ten times. The chain joins TRBV7-2 to TRBJ2-1; TRBD2 agrees at 13 bases. J lost 6 bases, V lost 6 bases, and 11 bases had no gene match. The CDR3 spans 17 residues. The germline CDR1 and CDR2 sequences are SGHTA and FQGNSA. In nucleotides, the CDR3 is TGTGCCAGCAGTCACCCTACTAGCGGGGGGGGTGGCAATGAGCAGTTCTTC. Its protein is CASSHPTSGGGGNEQFF.